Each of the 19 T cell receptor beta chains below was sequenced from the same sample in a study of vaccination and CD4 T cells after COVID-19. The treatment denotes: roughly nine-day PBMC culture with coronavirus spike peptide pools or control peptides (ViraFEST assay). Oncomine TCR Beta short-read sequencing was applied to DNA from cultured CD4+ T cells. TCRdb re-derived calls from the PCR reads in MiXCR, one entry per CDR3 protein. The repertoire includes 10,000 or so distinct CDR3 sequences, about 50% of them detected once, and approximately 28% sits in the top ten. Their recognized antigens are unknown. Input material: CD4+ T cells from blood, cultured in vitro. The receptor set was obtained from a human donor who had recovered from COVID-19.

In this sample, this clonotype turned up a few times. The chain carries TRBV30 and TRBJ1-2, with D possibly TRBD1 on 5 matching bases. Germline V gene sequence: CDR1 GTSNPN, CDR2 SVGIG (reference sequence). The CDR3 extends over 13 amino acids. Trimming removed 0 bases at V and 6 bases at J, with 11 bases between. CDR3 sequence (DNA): TGTGCCTGGAGTGTACAAGGGGCGAATGGCTACACCTTC. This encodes CAWSVQGANGYTF. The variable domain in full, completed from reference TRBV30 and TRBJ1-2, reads SQTIHQWPATLVQPVGSPLSLECTVEGTSNPNLYWYRQAAGRGLQLLFYSVGIGQISSEVPQNLSASRPQDRQFILSSKKLLLSDSGFYLCAWSVQGANGYTFGSGTRLTVV.

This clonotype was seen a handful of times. CDR3 in DNA: TGTGCCAGCAGTTACTCACGGGTCTATCAGCCCCAGCATTTT. Its translation is CASSYSRVYQPQHF. This chain uses TRBV6-5 with TRBJ1-5; unclear D gene. The CDR3 loop spans 14 amino acids. The V end lost 0 bases, the J end lost 5 bases, and 8 bases lay between the germline ends. The V gene's germline CDR1 is MNHEY and CDR2 SVGAGI.

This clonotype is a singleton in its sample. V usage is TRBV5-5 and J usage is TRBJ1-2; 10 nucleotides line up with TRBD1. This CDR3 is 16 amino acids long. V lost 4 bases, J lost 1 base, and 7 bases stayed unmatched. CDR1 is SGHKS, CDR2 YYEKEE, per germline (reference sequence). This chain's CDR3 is CASSRGQGGNNYGYTF. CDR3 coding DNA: TGTGCCAGCAGCCGAGGACAGGGGGGAAATAACTATGGCTACACCTTC.

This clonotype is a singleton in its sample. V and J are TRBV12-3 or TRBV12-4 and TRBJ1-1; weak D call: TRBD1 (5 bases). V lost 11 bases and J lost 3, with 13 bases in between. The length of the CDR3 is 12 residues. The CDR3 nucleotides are TGTGCCGGGGGGAGGGCCGACACTGAAGCTTTCTTT. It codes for CAGGRADTEAFF.

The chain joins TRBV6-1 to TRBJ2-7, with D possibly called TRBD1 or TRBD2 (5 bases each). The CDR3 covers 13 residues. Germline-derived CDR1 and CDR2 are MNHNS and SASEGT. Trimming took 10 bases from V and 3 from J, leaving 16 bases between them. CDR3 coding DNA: TGTGCCACCATCCCCGGGGCGGGCTACGAGCAGTACTTC. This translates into CATIPGAGYEQYF.

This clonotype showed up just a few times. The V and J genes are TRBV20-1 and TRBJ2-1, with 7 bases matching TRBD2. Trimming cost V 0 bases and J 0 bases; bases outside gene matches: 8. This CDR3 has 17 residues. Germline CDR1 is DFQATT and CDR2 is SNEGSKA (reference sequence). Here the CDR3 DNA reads TGCAGTGCTAGAGACCCGCATAGCGGGTTCTCCTACAATGAGCAGTTCTTC. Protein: CSARDPHSGFSYNEQFF.

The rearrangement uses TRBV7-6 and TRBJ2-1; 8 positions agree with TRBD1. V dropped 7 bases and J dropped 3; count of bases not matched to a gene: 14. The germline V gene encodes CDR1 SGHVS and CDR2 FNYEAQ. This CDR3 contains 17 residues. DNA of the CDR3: TGTGCCAGCACTAATCTGTATCGGACAGGGTACTACAATGAGCAGTTCTTC. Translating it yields CASTNLYRTGYYNEQFF.

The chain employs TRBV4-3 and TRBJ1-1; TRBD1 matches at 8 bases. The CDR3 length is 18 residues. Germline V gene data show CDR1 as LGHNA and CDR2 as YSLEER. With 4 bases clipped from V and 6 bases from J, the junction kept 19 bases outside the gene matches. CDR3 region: CASSRGGAGGSPGAEAFF. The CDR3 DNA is TGCGCCAGCAGCCGCGGGGGGGCAGGGGGCTCCCCGGGTGCTGAAGCTTTCTTT.

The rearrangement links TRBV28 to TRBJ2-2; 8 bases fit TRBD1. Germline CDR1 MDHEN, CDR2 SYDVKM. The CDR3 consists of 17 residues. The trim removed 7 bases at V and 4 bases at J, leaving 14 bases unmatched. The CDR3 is CASNPSLGQGRTGELFF. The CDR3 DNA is TGTGCCAGCAACCCCTCCCTTGGACAGGGTCGCACCGGGGAGCTGTTTTTT.

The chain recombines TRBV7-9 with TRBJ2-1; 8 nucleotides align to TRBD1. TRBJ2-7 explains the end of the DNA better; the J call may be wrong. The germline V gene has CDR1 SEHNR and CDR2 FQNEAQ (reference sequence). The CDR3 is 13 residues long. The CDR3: CALGTGRSYEQYF. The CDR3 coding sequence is TGTGCCCTGGGGACAGGACGGTCCTACGAGCAGTACTTC.

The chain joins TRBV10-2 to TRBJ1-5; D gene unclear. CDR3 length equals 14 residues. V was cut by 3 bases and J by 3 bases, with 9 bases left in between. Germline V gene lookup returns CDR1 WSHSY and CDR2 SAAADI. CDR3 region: CASSDGWSNQPQHF. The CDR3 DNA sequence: TGCGCCAGCAGTGATGGTTGGTCCAATCAGCCCCAGCATTTT.

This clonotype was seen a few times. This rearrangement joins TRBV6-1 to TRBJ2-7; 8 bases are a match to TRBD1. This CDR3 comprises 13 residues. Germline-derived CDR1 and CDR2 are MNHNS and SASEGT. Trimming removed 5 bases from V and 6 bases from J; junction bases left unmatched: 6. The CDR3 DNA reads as TGTGCCAGCAGTAGAGGACAGGGAGGCGAGCAGTACTTC. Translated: CASSRGQGGEQYF.

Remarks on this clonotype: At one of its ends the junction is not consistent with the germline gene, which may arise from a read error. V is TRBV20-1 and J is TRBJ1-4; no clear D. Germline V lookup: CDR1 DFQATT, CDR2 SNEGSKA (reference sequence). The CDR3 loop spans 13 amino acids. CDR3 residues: CSVRDLSGEKLFF. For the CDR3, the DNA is TGCAGTGTTAGAGATCTAAGTGGTGAAAAACTGTTTTTT.

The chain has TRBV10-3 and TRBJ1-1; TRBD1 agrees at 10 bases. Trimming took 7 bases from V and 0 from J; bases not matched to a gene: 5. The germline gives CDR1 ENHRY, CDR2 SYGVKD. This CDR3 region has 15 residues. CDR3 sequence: CAITATGGLNTEAFF. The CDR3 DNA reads TGTGCCATCACTGCGACAGGGGGCCTGAACACTGAAGCTTTCTTT.

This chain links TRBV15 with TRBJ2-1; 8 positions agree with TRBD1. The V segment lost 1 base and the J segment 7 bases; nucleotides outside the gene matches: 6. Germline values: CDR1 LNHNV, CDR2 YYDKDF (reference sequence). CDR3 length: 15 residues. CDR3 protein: CATSRGGTGENEQFF. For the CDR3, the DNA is TGTGCCACCAGCAGAGGAGGGACAGGAGAAAATGAGCAGTTCTTC. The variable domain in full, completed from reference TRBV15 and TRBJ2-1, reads DAMVIQNPRYQVTQFGKPVTLSCSQTLNHNVMYWYQQKSSQAPKLLFHYYDKDFNNEADTPDNFQSRRPNTSFCFLDIRSPGLGDTAMYLCATSRGGTGENEQFFGPGTRLTVL.

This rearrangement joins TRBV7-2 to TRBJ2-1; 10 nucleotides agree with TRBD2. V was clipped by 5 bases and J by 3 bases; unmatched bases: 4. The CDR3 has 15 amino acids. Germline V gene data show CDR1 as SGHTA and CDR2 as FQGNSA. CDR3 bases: TGTGCCAGCAGCATTAGCGGGGGGAACTACAATGAGCAGTTCTTC. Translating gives CASSISGGNYNEQFF.

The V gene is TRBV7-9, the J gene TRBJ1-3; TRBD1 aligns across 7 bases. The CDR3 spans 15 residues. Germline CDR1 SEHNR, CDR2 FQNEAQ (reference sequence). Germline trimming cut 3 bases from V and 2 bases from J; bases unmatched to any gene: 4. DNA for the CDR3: TGTGCCAGCAGCTTTACAGGGGAACCTGGAAACACCATATATTTT. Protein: CASSFTGEPGNTIYF.

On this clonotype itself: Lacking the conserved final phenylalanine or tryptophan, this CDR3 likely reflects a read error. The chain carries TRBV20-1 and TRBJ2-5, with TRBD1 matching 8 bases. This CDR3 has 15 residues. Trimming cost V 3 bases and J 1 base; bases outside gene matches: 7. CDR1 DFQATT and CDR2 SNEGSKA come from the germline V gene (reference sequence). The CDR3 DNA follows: TGCAGTGCTAGGGAGACAGGGGCCGTCCAAGAGACCCAGTACTTA. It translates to CSARETGAVQETQYL.

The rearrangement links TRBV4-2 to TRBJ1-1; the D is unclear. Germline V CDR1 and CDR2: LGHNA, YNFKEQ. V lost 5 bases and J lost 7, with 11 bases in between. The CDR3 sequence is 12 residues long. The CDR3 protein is CASSLWASEAFF. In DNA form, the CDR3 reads TGTGCCAGCAGCTTATGGGCCAGTGAAGCTTTCTTT.